This TCR beta chain was captured by sequencing in a study of T cells in narcolepsy. Germline-derived CDR1 and CDR2 are SGHAT and FQNNGV. V shed 0 bases and J 2 bases; nucleotides not matched to a gene: 5. The CDR3 contains 16 residues. The repertoire was sequenced with immunoSEQ multiplex PCR; TCRdb's copy has only in-frame clones and lacks some. The sample carries 30,000 to 35,000 clones, roughly 80% recorded once. The chain carries TRBV11-2 and TRBJ2-3, with 7 nucleotides matching TRBD2. This clonotype was sampled from a human donor with narcolepsy. The sample taken for sequencing was CD45RA- memory CD4+ T cells from PBMCs. CDR3 in amino acids: CASSLDPSGDTDTQYF. The CDR3 DNA reads TGTGCCAGCAGCTTAGACCCCAGCGGGGACACAGATACGCAGTATTTT.